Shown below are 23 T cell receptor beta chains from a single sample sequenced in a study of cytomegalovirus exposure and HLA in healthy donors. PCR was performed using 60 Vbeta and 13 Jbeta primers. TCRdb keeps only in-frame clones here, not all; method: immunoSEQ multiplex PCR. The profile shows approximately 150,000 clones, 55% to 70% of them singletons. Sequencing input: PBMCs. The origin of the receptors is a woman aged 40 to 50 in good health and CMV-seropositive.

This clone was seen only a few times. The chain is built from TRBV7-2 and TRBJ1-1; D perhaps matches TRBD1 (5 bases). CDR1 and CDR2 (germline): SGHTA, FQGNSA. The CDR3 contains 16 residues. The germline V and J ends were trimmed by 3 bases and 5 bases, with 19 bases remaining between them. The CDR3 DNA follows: TGTGCCAGCAGCTTCCCGGCTCAGGGTCGAACAACTGAAGCTTTCTTT. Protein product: CASSFPAQGRTTEAFF.

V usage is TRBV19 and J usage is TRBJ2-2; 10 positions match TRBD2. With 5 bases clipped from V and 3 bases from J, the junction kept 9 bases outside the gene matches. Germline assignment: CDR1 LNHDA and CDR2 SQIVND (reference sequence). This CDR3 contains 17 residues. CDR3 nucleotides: TGTGCCAGTAGTCCGGTTACTAGCGGGGCCTACACCGGGGAGCTGTTTTTT. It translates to CASSPVTSGAYTGELFF.

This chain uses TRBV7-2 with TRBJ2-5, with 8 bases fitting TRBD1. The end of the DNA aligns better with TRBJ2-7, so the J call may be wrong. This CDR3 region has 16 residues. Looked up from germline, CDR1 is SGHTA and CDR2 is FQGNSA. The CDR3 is CASSLAGTGISYEQYF. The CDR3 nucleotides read TGTGCCAGCAGCTTAGCAGGGACAGGCATCTCCTACGAGCAGTACTTC.

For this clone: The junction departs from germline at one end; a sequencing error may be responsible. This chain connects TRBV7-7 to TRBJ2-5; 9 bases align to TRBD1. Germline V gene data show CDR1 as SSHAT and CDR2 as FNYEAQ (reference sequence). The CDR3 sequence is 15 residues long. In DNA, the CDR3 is TGTGCTAGCAGCACCCCCGGGACAGGGATGGAGACCCAGTACTTC. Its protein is CASSTPGTGMETQYF.

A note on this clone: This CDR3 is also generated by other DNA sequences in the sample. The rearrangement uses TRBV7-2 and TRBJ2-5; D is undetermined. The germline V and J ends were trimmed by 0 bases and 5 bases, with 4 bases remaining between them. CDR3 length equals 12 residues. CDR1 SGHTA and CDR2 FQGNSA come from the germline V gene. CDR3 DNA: TGTGCCAGCAGCTTAGCGCGGGAGACCCAGTACTTC. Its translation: CASSLARETQYF.

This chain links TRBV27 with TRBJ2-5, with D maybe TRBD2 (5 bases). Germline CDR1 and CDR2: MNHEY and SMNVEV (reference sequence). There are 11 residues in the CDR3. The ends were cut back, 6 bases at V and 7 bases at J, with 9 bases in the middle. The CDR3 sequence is CASRRGGTQYF. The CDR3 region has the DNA TGTGCCAGCAGGCGAGGAGGGACCCAGTACTTC.

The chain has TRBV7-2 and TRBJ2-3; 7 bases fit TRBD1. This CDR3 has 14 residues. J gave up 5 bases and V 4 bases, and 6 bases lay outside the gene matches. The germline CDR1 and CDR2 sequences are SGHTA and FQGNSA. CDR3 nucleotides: TGTGCCAGCAGCTCCGGGACAGTGGGAGATACGCAGTATTTT. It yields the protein CASSSGTVGDTQYF.

The CDR3 sequence is CASSDPNREWGTEAFF. In DNA, the CDR3 is TGTGCCAGCAGTGACCCGAACAGGGAATGGGGCACTGAAGCTTTCTTT. The rearrangement links TRBV6-1 to TRBJ1-1; TRBD1 might be the D (6 bases). The V gene lost 3 bases and the J gene lost 4 bases, with 18 bases spanning the gap. The germline CDR1 and CDR2 sequences are MNHNS and SASEGT. The CDR3 totals 16 residues.

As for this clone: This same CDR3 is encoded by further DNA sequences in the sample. The CDR3 is CASSQDGYGYTF. The CDR3 DNA is TGCGCCAGCAGCCAAGACGGCTATGGCTACACCTTC. V and J are TRBV4-3 and TRBJ1-2; no reliable D call. Per germline, CDR1 LGHNA and CDR2 YSLEER. The length of the CDR3 is 12 residues. Trimming left V 0 bases short and J 4 bases short, with 3 bases between.

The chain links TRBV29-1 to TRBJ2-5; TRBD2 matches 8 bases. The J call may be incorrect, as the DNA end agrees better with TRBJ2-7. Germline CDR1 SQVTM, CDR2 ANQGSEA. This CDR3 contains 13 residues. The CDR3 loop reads CSVRTSSGYEQYF. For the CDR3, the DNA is TGCAGCGTGAGGACTAGCAGCGGCTACGAGCAGTACTTC.

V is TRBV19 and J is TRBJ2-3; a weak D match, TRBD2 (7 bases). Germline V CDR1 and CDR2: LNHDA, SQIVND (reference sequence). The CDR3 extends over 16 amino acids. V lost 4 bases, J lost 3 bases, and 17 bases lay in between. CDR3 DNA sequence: TGTGCCAGTAGTACTGCAGTAGGGGGGGGTACAGATACGCAGTATTTT. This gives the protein CASSTAVGGGTDTQYF.

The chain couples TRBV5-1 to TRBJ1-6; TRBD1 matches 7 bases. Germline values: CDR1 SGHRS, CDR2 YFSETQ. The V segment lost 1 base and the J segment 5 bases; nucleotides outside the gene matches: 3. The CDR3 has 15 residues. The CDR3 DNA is TGCGCCAGCAGCTTGTACGACAGGGATAATTCACCCCTCCACTTT. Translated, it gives CASSLYDRDNSPLHF.

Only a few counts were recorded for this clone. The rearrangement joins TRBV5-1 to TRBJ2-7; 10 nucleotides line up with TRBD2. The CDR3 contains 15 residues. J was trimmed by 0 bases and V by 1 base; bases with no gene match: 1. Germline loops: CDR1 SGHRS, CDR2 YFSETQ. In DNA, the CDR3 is TGCGCCAGCAGCTTGAGCGGGAGGGCCTCCTACGAGCAGTACTTC. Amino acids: CASSLSGRASYEQYF.

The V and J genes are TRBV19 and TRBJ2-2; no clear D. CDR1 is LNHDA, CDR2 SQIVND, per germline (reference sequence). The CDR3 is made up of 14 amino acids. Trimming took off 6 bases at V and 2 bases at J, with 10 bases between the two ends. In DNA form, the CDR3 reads TGTGCCAGTAGGAGGTTGGGTAACACCGGGGAGCTGTTTTTT. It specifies CASRRLGNTGELFF.

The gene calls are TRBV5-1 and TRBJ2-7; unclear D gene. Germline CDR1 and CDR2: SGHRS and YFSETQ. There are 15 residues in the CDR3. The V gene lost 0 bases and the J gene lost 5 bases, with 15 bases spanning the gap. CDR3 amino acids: CASSLEPDVADEQYF. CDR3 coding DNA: TGCGCCAGCAGCTTGGAGCCAGATGTAGCCGACGAGCAGTACTTC.

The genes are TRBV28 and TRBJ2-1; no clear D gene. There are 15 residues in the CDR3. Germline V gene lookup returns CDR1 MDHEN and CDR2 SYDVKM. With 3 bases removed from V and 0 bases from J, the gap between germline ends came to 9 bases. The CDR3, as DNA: TGTGCCAGCAGTTTTATAACAAGCTCCTACAATGAGCAGTTCTTC. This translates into CASSFITSSYNEQFF.

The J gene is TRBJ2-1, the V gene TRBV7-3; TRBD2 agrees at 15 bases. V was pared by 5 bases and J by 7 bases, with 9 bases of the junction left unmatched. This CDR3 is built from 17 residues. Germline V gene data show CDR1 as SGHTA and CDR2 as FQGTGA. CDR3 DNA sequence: TGTGCCAGCAGCCTCGGGACTAGCGGGAGGAGGAGAAATGAGCAGTTCTTC. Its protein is CASSLGTSGRRRNEQFF.

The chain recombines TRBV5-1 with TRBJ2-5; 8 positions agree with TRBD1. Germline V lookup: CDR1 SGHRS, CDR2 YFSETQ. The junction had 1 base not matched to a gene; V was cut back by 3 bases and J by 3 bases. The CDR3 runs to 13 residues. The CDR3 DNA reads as TGCGCCAGCAGCTCACAGGGGGAAGAGACCCAGTACTTC. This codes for CASSSQGEETQYF.

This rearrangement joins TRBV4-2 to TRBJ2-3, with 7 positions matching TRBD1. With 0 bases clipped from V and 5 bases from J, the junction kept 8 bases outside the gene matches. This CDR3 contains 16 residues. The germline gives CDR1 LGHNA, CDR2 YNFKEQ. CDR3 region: CASSQEGGRRGDTQYF. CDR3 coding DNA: TGTGCCAGCAGCCAAGAAGGGGGCCGCCGTGGAGATACGCAGTATTTT.

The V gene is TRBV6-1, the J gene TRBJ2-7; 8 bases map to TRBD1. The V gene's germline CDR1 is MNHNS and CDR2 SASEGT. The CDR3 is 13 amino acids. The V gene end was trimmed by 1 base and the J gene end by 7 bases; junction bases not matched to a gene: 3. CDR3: CASSEGDRREQYF. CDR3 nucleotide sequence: TGTGCCAGCAGTGAAGGGGACAGGCGGGAGCAGTACTTC.

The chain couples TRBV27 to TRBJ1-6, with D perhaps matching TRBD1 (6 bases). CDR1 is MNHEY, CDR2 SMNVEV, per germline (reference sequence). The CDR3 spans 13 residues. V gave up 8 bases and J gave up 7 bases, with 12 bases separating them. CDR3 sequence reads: CASHATGNSPLHF. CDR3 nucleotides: TGTGCCAGCCACGCGACAGGCAATTCACCCCTCCACTTT.

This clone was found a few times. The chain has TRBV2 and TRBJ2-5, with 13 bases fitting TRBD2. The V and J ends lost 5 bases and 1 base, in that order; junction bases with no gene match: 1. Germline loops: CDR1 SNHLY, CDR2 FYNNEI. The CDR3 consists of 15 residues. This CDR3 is CASSTSGRAQETQYF. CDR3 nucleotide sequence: TGTGCCAGCAGTACTAGCGGGAGGGCCCAAGAGACCCAGTACTTC.

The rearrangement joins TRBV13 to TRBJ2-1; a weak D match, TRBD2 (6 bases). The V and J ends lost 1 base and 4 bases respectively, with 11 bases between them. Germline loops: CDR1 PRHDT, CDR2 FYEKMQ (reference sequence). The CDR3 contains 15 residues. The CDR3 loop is CASSLAGGTYNEQFF. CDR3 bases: TGTGCCAGCAGCTTAGCCGGGGGAACTTACAATGAGCAGTTCTTC.